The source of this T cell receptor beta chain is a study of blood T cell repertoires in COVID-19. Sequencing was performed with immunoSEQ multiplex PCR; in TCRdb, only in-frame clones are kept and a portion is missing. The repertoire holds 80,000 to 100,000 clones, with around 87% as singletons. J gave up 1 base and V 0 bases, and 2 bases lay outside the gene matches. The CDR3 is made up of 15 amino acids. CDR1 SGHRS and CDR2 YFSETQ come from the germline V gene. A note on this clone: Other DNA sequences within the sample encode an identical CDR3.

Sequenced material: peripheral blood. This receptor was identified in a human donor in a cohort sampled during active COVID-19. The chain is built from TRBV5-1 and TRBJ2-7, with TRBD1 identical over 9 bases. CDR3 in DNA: TGCGCCAGCAGCTTGGGTGGGACAGGGTCCTACGAGCAGTACTTC. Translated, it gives CASSLGGTGSYEQYF.